The rows below give T cell receptor beta chains drawn from one sample of a study of OX40 agonist ivuxolimab in advanced cancers. The method was immunoSEQ multiplex PCR; TCRdb's version includes in-frame clones alone and lacks a portion of them. The profile shows more than 45,000 clones, roughly 88% of them singletons. The sequences come from CD4+ or CD8+ T cells sorted from blood, collected in a trial of the OX40 agonist ivuxolimab. The receptors originated from an adult with an advanced solid tumor such as melanoma, head and neck, liver or kidney cancer. Each CDR3 is given with its conserved first and last residue. Fields, in order: V gene, J gene, CDR3 protein.

v_call: TRBV7-9; j_call: TRBJ1-2; cdr3_aa: CASSIARDSYTF
v_call: TRBV28; j_call: TRBJ2-5; cdr3_aa: CASSLAGARETQYF
v_call: TRBV18; j_call: TRBJ2-4; cdr3_aa: CASSPAQENIQYF
v_call: TRBV7-3; j_call: TRBJ1-1; cdr3_aa: CASSPGTGGFAFF
v_call: TRBV2; j_call: TRBJ1-4; cdr3_aa: CASCGTAGSEKLFF
v_call: TRBV19; j_call: TRBJ1-5; cdr3_aa: CASSVSENSNQPQHF
v_call: TRBV2; j_call: TRBJ1-2; cdr3_aa: CASSEENSSSYGYTF
v_call: TRBV6-1; j_call: TRBJ2-7; cdr3_aa: CASRALATYEQYF
v_call: TRBV19; j_call: TRBJ2-2; cdr3_aa: CASISFGVTGELFF
v_call: TRBV19; j_call: TRBJ1-2; cdr3_aa: CASSNSVGGGYTF
v_call: TRBV11-2; j_call: TRBJ2-3; cdr3_aa: CASSSHRPSTDTQYF
v_call: TRBV7-2; j_call: TRBJ2-7; cdr3_aa: CASSLGLAGAYEQYF
v_call: TRBV25-1; j_call: TRBJ1-4; cdr3_aa: CASRLTDEKLFF
v_call: TRBV6-6; j_call: TRBJ2-1; cdr3_aa: CASSRTGTRNNEQFF
v_call: TRBV6-5; j_call: TRBJ2-3; cdr3_aa: CASSYSWGARTDTQYF
v_call: TRBV7-2; j_call: TRBJ2-7; cdr3_aa: CASSRLAGGPYEQYF
v_call: TRBV10-3; j_call: TRBJ2-1; cdr3_aa: CAIRTSGTLPSYNEQFF
v_call: TRBV15; j_call: TRBJ1-4; cdr3_aa: CATSRDTGPLFF
v_call: TRBV6-6; j_call: TRBJ1-1; cdr3_aa: CASIKQGNEAFF
v_call: TRBV28; j_call: TRBJ1-1; cdr3_aa: CASSLTGGTEAFF
v_call: TRBV29-1; j_call: TRBJ2-3; cdr3_aa: CSVDSSTDTQYF
v_call: TRBV28; j_call: TRBJ1-6; cdr3_aa: CASSPTGLGNSPLHF
v_call: TRBV5-1; j_call: TRBJ2-7; cdr3_aa: CASSLDRIEQYF
v_call: TRBV30; j_call: TRBJ2-3; cdr3_aa: CAWRRDPTDTQYF
v_call: TRBV19; j_call: TRBJ2-7; cdr3_aa: CASSPRTVYEQYF
v_call: TRBV7-9; j_call: TRBJ2-7; cdr3_aa: CASSARGTAEQYF
v_call: TRBV30; j_call: TRBJ1-4; cdr3_aa: CAWSVGSREKLFF
v_call: TRBV10-3; j_call: TRBJ1-1; cdr3_aa: CATGFSEGTEAFF
v_call: TRBV2; j_call: TRBJ2-5; cdr3_aa: CASSLQGLEETQYF
v_call: TRBV9; j_call: TRBJ2-4; cdr3_aa: CASSPSGSENIQYF
v_call: TRBV2; j_call: TRBJ2-1; cdr3_aa: CASSRLAGAYNEQFF
v_call: TRBV6-5; j_call: TRBJ2-7; cdr3_aa: CASAGPAYEQYF
v_call: TRBV28; j_call: TRBJ2-7; cdr3_aa: CASSNSGAGGEYEQYF
v_call: TRBV30; j_call: TRBJ1-2; cdr3_aa: CAWGVNYGYTF
v_call: TRBV4-3; j_call: TRBJ2-7; cdr3_aa: CASSQDRTGGSEQYF
v_call: TRBV13; j_call: TRBJ2-1; cdr3_aa: CASSSATSAGRDEQFF
v_call: TRBV28; j_call: TRBJ2-1; cdr3_aa: CASLAGGSYNEQFF
v_call: TRBV28; j_call: TRBJ2-2; cdr3_aa: CASFVSDTGELFF
v_call: TRBV5-6; j_call: TRBJ1-5; cdr3_aa: CASSLASRNQPQHF
v_call: TRBV6-1; j_call: TRBJ2-6; cdr3_aa: CASSGGSGANVLTF
v_call: TRBV6-5; j_call: TRBJ1-2; cdr3_aa: CASRSEAIFYGYTF
v_call: TRBV19; j_call: TRBJ2-7; cdr3_aa: CASSIGQGAYEQYF
v_call: TRBV9; j_call: TRBJ2-5; cdr3_aa: CASSVTSGKETQYF
v_call: TRBV5-6; j_call: TRBJ1-2; cdr3_aa: CASSLGPGSGYTF
v_call: TRBV29-1; j_call: TRBJ2-1; cdr3_aa: CSGLGSHEQFF
v_call: TRBV6-1; j_call: TRBJ2-1; cdr3_aa: CASKGRVRGEQFF
v_call: TRBV6-5; j_call: TRBJ2-7; cdr3_aa: CASSLGQISYEQYF
v_call: TRBV11-3; j_call: TRBJ1-1; cdr3_aa: CASSPSYGNTEAFF
v_call: TRBV7-9; j_call: TRBJ1-6; cdr3_aa: CASSSDGNSPLHF
v_call: TRBV6-6; j_call: TRBJ1-1; cdr3_aa: CASSVQGDTEAFF
v_call: TRBV5-4; j_call: TRBJ2-5; cdr3_aa: CASSYSGSMETQYF
v_call: TRBV10-3; j_call: TRBJ1-5; cdr3_aa: CAISQEAQPQHF